These 24 T cell receptor beta chains came from one sample sequenced in a study of blood T cell repertoires in COVID-19. Assay: immunoSEQ multiplex PCR; the TCRdb copy retains only in-frame clones and omits some. Of 60,000 to 85,000 clones detected, around 86% appear once; the ten largest clones hold roughly 30%. The sample comprised peripheral blood. These receptors were collected from an elderly woman with active or convalescent COVID-19.

This rearrangement joins TRBV5-8 to TRBJ2-7; D is possibly TRBD1 (5 bases). V was cut by 0 bases and J by 1 base, with 14 bases left in between. This CDR3 spans 16 amino acids. Germline CDR1 SGHTS, CDR2 YDEGEE. The CDR3 region is CASSLAPSGMSYEQYF. The DNA of the CDR3 is TGTGCCAGCAGCTTGGCCCCTTCAGGGATGTCCTACGAGCAGTACTTC.

The DNA of the CDR3 is TGTGCCAGCAGCATAAGACTAGCGGGGATCTCCGGGGAGCTGTTTTTT. Translated, it gives CASSIRLAGISGELFF. V is TRBV27 and J is TRBJ2-2, with 11 positions matching TRBD2. V shed 6 bases and J 6 bases; nucleotides not matched to a gene: 9. The CDR3 contains 16 residues. The V gene's germline CDR1 is MNHEY and CDR2 SMNVEV (reference sequence).

The genes are TRBV6-5 and TRBJ2-7; 13 nucleotides align to TRBD2. From germline, CDR1 is MNHEY and CDR2 SVGAGI. The CDR3 contains 14 residues. V lost 5 bases, J lost 4 bases, and 2 bases stayed unmatched. DNA for the CDR3: TGTGCCAGCAGTACGGGACTAGCGGGGTACGAGCAGTACTTC. Translation: CASSTGLAGYEQYF.

This chain joins TRBV4-3 and TRBJ1-6, with a tentative D call TRBD1 (6 bases). The V gene lost 5 bases and the J gene lost 8 bases, with 19 bases spanning the gap. The germline V gene encodes CDR1 LGHNA and CDR2 YSLEER. The CDR3 runs to 16 residues. The CDR3: CASSETWRGGDSPLHF. CDR3 sequence (DNA): TGCGCCAGCAGCGAGACCTGGAGGGGGGGTGATTCACCCCTCCACTTT.

The chain recombines TRBV4-3 with TRBJ2-1; 7 nucleotides match TRBD1. The CDR3 loop spans 14 amino acids. V trimming: 0 bases; J trimming: 15 bases; junction bases outside the gene matches: 11. CDR1 LGHNA and CDR2 YSLEER come from the germline V gene. The CDR3 sequence is CASSQDRGQRVGFF. The CDR3 bases are TGCGCCAGCAGCCAAGATAGGGGACAGAGGGTTGGGTTCTTC.

This sequence joins TRBV5-6 and TRBJ1-2; the match to TRBD1 covers 8 bases. From germline, CDR1 is SGHDT and CDR2 YYEEEE. The CDR3 has 14 residues. The V and J ends lost 3 bases and 8 bases, in that order; junction bases with no gene match: 9. The CDR3 DNA is TGTGCCAGCAGCTACAGACAGGGGTCCGAAGGCTACACCTTC. Translation gives CASSYRQGSEGYTF.

This chain joins TRBV12-3 or TRBV12-4 and TRBJ2-7; no definite D call. The length of the CDR3 is 12 residues. Deletions cut 8 bases from V and 3 bases from J, with 11 bases between. CDR3 in amino acids: CASRGTNYEQYF. The CDR3 DNA is TGTGCCAGCCGCGGCACTAACTACGAGCAGTACTTC.

The chain is built from TRBV10-3 and TRBJ2-1; 10 nucleotides line up with TRBD2. Unmatched junction bases numbered 2, after V lost 2 bases and J lost 4 bases. The CDR3 is made up of 15 amino acids. In germline, CDR1 is ENHRY, CDR2 SYGVKD. This CDR3 is CAISEASGGYNEQFF. The CDR3 DNA reads TGTGCCATCAGTGAGGCTAGCGGGGGTTACAATGAGCAGTTCTTC.

In its sample, this clone was seen a few times. CDR3 residues: CASSQGDRLSPLHF. Written as DNA, the CDR3 is TGTGCCAGCAGCCAAGGCGACAGGCTTTCACCCCTCCACTTT. V is TRBV3-1 (or the pseudogene TRBV3-2) and J is TRBJ1-6, with a tentative D call TRBD1 (6 bases). Deletions cut 1 base from V and 9 bases from J, with 10 bases between. CDR1 is LGHDT and CDR2 is YNNKEL in the germline V gene (reference sequence). This CDR3 contains 14 residues.

The rearrangement uses TRBV28 and TRBJ2-3; D is perhaps TRBD2 (7 bases). The V gene's germline CDR1 is MDHEN and CDR2 SYDVKM. Trimming removed 8 bases at V and 2 bases at J, with 17 bases between. The CDR3 runs to 15 residues. The CDR3 nucleotides read TGTGCCAGCGGCGAAGGGGGGGGGAACACAGATACGCAGTATTTT. As protein: CASGEGGGNTDTQYF.

The DNA of the CDR3 is TGTGCCAGCAGTTACGGAGGACAGGGCGCTTTAGATACGCAGTATTTT. It yields the protein CASSYGGQGALDTQYF. This chain joins TRBV6-2 or TRBV6-3 and TRBJ2-3; 8 nucleotides align to TRBD1. The CDR3 consists of 16 residues. CDR1 and CDR2 (germline): MNHEY, SVGEGT. With V trimmed by 2 bases and J by 5 bases, 9 bases remained unmatched.

V and J are TRBV5-6 and TRBJ2-5, with D hard to call. CDR1 SGHDT and CDR2 YYEEEE come from the germline V gene. Trimming removed 3 bases at V and 4 bases at J, with 13 bases between. The CDR3 has 14 residues. CDR3 sequence: CASSSQTSPETQYF. CDR3 in DNA: TGTGCCAGCAGCTCCCAGACAAGCCCAGAGACCCAGTACTTC.

This chain connects TRBV7-3 to TRBJ2-7, with a possible D match to TRBD2 (7 bases). V lost 5 bases and J lost 4, with 18 bases in between. The CDR3 is made up of 15 amino acids. The germline gives CDR1 SGHTA, CDR2 FQGTGA. The CDR3 nucleotides are TGTGCCAGCAGCCAGGATCGGGGGGCTGTTTACGAGCAGTACTTC. Amino acids: CASSQDRGAVYEQYF. Complete variable domain (other parts from reference TRBV7-3 and TRBJ2-7): GAGVSQTPSNKVTEKGKYVELRCDPISGHTALYWYRQSLGQGPEFLIYFQGTGAADDSGLPNDRFFAVRPEGSVSTLKIQRTERGDSAVYLCASSQDRGAVYEQYFGPGTRLTVT.

The chain is built from TRBV11-3 and TRBJ2-1; TRBD1 might be the D (6 bases). The CDR3 covers 15 residues. The ends were cut back, 5 bases at V and 9 bases at J, with 20 bases in the middle. The germline V gene has CDR1 SGHNT and CDR2 YENEEA. The CDR3 sequence is CASSPPGHRTGEQFF. The DNA for the CDR3 is TGTGCCAGCAGCCCACCGGGACACAGGACGGGTGAGCAGTTCTTC.

V and J are TRBV3-1 (or the pseudogene TRBV3-2) and TRBJ2-3, with TRBD2 as a possible D gene (6 bases). The germline gives CDR1 LGHDT, CDR2 YNNKEL (reference sequence). The CDR3 has 13 residues. Trimming took off 8 bases at V and 6 bases at J, with 15 bases between the two ends. The DNA for the CDR3 is TGTGCCAGCGGGGGGATCGGGCACGATACGCAGTATTTT. The encoded protein is CASGGIGHDTQYF.

The chain links TRBV19 to TRBJ1-2, with 8 positions matching TRBD1. V lost 3 bases to trimming and J lost 8 bases; unmatched junction nucleotides: 5. The CDR3 extends over 13 amino acids. Germline CDR1 is LNHDA and CDR2 is SQIVND (reference sequence). The CDR3 nucleotides read TGTGCCAGTAGTATTCAGGGGGCGGTCGGCTACACCTTC. The encoded protein is CASSIQGAVGYTF.

This clone turned up a few times. The chain employs TRBV29-1 and TRBJ1-2; 8 positions agree with TRBD1. V was pared by 2 bases and J by 3 bases, with 17 bases of the junction left unmatched. This CDR3 is built from 18 residues. Germline CDR1 reads SQVTM; CDR2 reads ANQGSEA. This CDR3 reads CSVELVDRGRSTYYGYTF. The CDR3 DNA follows: TGCAGCGTTGAATTGGTCGACAGGGGTAGGAGCACCTACTATGGCTACACCTTC.

This chain links TRBV10-2 with TRBJ2-1, with 7 bases matching TRBD1. This CDR3 contains 15 residues. With 8 bases clipped from V and 6 bases from J, the junction kept 13 bases outside the gene matches. Germline V gene sequence: CDR1 WSHSY, CDR2 SAAADI. The CDR3 DNA is TGCGCCAGCGGATCCCGGGACAGCAACCTCAATGAGCAGTTCTTC. Its protein product is CASGSRDSNLNEQFF.

Only a few counts were recorded for this clone. Other DNA sequences in this sample translate to the same CDR3. The genes are TRBV9 and TRBJ2-5, with a possible D match to TRBD1 (6 bases). V was shortened by 4 bases and J by 5 bases, with 6 bases between the two germline ends. CDR1 is SGDLS and CDR2 is YYNGEE in the germline V gene. The length of the CDR3 is 11 residues. The CDR3 DNA is TGTGCCAGCAGCAGGGGGGAGACCCAGTACTTC. This translates into CASSRGETQYF.

The rearrangement links TRBV6-6 to TRBJ1-3; D remains ambiguous. The CDR3 has 14 amino acids. V was cut by 3 bases and J by 10 bases, with 16 bases left in between. The germline V gene encodes CDR1 MNHNY and CDR2 SVGAGI (reference sequence). The CDR3 bases are TGTGCCAGCAGTTATAGCGGAACGGAAAGAACCATATATTTT. It translates to CASSYSGTERTIYF.

This clone is labeled as large. V gene TRBV6-2 or TRBV6-3 combines with J gene TRBJ2-3, with 11 bases identical to TRBD2. CDR3 length: 15 residues. V lost 5 bases, J lost 5 bases, and 6 bases stayed unmatched. Germline V gene sequence: CDR1 MNHEY, CDR2 SVGEGT. CDR3 in DNA: TGTGCCAGCAGTACGACTAGCGGGGCTGAAGATACGCAGTATTTT. It specifies CASSTTSGAEDTQYF.

In its sample, this clone was seen a few times. This chain links TRBV11-1 with TRBJ1-2; weak D call: TRBD1 (6 bases). Germline V lookup: CDR1 SGHAT, CDR2 FQDESV (reference sequence). The CDR3 is 15 amino acids. V lost 3 bases to trimming and J lost 7 bases, with 18 bases between them. The CDR3 DNA follows: TGTGCCAGCAGCTTCCGTCCAGGGGTGTCCTCTGGCTACACCTTC. Its translation is CASSFRPGVSSGYTF.

The chain couples TRBV10-3 to TRBJ1-1, with D perhaps TRBD1 (6 bases). The CDR3 is 16 amino acids. Deletions cut 1 base from V and 4 bases from J, with 16 bases between. CDR1 is ENHRY, CDR2 SYGVKD, per germline. The CDR3 loop reads CAISEWDTGPGTEAFF. The DNA for the CDR3 is TGTGCCATCAGTGAGTGGGACACTGGTCCGGGCACTGAAGCTTTCTTT.

This clone was recorded only once. The V and J genes are TRBV6-2 or TRBV6-3 and TRBJ1-2; D is possibly TRBD1 (5 bases). The CDR3 is 12 amino acids. Germline V gene data show CDR1 as MNHEY and CDR2 as SVGEGT. V gave up 5 bases and J gave up 10 bases, with 14 bases separating them. The CDR3 loop is CASSLGDFDYTF. DNA for the CDR3: TGTGCCAGCAGTCTCGGGGACTTTGACTACACCTTC.